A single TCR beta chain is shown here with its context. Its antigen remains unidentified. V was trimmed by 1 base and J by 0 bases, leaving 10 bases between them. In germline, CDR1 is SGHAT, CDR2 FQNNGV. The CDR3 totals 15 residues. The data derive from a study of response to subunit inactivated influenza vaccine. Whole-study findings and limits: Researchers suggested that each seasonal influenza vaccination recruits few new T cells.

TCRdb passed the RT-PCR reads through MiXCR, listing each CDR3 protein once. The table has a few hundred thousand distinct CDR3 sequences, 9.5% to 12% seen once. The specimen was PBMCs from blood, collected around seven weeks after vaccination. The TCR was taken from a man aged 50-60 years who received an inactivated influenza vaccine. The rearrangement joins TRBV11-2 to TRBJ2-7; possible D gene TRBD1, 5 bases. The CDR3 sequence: CASSLGTTGSYEQYF. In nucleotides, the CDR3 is TGTGCCAGCAGCTTAGGGACAACCGGCTCCTACGAGCAGTACTTC.